This T cell receptor beta chain was identified during a study of blood T cell repertoires in COVID-19. Background on the study: Samples representing acute and convalescent COVID-19 were sourced from the United States, Italy and Spain.

Sequencing was performed with immunoSEQ multiplex PCR; in TCRdb, only in-frame clones are kept and a portion is missing. Of 200,000 or so clones detected, 80% to 85% appear once; the ten largest clones hold 4% to 6%. Germline lookup yields CDR1 SGHTA and CDR2 FQGNSA. This CDR3 is 14 amino acids long. The germline V and J ends were trimmed by 2 bases and 2 bases, with 7 bases remaining between them. Sequenced input: peripheral blood. V usage is TRBV7-2 and J usage is TRBJ2-1; maybe TRBD1 (6 bases). The sequence came from a woman in her fifties or sixties who had recovered from COVID-19. The CDR3 DNA reads TGTGCCAGCAGCTTACAGGGGCCCTACAATGAGCAGTTCTTC. Amino acids: CASSLQGPYNEQFF.